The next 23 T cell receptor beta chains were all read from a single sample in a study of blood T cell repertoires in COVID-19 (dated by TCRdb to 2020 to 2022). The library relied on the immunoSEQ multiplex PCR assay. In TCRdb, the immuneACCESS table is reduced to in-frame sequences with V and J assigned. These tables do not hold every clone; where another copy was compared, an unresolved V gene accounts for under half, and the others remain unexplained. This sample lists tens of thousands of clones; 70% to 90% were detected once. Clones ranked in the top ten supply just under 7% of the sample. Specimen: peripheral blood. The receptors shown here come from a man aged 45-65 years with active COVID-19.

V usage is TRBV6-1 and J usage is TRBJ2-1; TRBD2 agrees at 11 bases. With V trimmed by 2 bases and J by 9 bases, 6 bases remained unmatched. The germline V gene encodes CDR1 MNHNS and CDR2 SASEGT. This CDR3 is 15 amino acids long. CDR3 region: CASSETSGGLGEQFF. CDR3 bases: TGTGCCAGCAGTGAAACTAGCGGGGGTCTGGGTGAGCAGTTCTTC.

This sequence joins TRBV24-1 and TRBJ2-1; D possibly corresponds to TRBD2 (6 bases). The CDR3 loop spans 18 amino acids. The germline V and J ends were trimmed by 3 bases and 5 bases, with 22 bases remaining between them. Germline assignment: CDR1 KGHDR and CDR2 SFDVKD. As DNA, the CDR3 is TGTGCCACCAGTGATCGGAAAAACGCCGGGACTCCGAACAATGAGCAGTTCTTC. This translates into CATSDRKNAGTPNNEQFF.

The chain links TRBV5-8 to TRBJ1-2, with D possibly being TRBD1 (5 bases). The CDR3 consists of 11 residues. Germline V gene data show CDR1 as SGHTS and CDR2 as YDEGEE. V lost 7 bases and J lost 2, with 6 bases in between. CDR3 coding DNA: TGTGCCAGCTCAGGGAACTATGGCTACACCTTC. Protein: CASSGNYGYTF.

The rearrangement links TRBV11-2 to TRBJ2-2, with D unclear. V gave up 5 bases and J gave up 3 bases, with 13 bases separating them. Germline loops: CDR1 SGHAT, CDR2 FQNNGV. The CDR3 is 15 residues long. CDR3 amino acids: CASSPNLGYTGELFF. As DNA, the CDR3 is TGTGCCAGCAGCCCCAACCTAGGTTACACCGGGGAGCTGTTTTTT. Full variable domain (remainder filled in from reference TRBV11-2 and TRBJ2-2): EAGVAQSPRYKIIEKRQSVAFWCNPISGHATLYWYQQILGQGPKLLIQFQNNGVVDDSQLPKDRFSAERLKGVDSTLKIQPAKLEDSAVYLCASSPNLGYTGELFFGEGSRLTVL.

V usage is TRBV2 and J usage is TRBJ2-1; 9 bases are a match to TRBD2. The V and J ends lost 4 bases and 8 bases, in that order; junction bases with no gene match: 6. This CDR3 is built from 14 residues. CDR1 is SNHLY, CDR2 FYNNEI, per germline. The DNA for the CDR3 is TGTGCCAGCAGTGTTAGCGGGAGATTAGATGAGCAGTTCTTC. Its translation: CASSVSGRLDEQFF.

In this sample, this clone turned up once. The chain's CDR3 is CASSISGRSQETQYF. As DNA, the CDR3 is TGTGCCAGTAGTATTAGCGGGAGAAGTCAAGAGACCCAGTACTTC. The V call is TRBV19, the J call TRBJ2-5; 9 bases fit TRBD2. The junction had 4 bases not matched to a gene; V was cut back by 3 bases and J by 2 bases. The germline V gene has CDR1 LNHDA and CDR2 SQIVND (reference sequence). This CDR3 region has 15 residues.

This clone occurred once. The CDR3 sequence: CASSTGQPGWRAFF. For the CDR3, the DNA is TGTGCCAGCAGCACGGGACAGCCCGGTTGGAGGGCTTTCTTT. This chain uses TRBV2 with TRBJ1-1; TRBD1 matches 7 bases. Germline CDR1 and CDR2: SNHLY and FYNNEI. This CDR3 contains 14 residues. Trimming cost V 6 bases and J 11 bases; bases outside gene matches: 15. The complete variable domain, with remaining parts taken from reference TRBV2 and TRBJ1-1, reads EPEVTQTPSHQVTQMGQEVILRCVPISNHLYFYWYRQILGQKVEFLVSFYNNEISEKSEIFDDQFSVERPDGSNFTLKIRSTKLEDSAMYFCASSTGQPGWRAFFGQGTRLTVV.

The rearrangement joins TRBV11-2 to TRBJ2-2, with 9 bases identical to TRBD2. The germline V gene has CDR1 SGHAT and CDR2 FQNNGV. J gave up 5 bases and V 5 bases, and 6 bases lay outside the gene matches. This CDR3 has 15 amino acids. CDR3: CASSPASGGTGELFF. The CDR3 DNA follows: TGTGCCAGCAGCCCCGCAAGCGGGGGGACCGGGGAGCTGTTTTTT.

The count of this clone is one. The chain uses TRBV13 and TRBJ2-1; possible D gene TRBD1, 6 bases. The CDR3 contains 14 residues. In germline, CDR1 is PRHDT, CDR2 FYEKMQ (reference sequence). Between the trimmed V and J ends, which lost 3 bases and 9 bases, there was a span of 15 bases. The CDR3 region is CASSFGTRGGEQFF. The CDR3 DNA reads TGTGCCAGCAGCTTTGGGACCAGAGGGGGTGAGCAGTTCTTC.

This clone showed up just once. The chain's CDR3 is CASSGTGVGGQYV. Here the CDR3 DNA reads TGTGCCAGCAGCGGGACAGGGGTTGGTGGGCAGTACGTC. This rearrangement joins TRBV6-6 to TRBJ2-7, with 10 positions matching TRBD1. This CDR3 comprises 13 residues. Trimming removed 6 bases from V and 9 bases from J; junction bases left unmatched: 8. In germline, CDR1 is MNHNY, CDR2 SVGAGI (reference sequence).

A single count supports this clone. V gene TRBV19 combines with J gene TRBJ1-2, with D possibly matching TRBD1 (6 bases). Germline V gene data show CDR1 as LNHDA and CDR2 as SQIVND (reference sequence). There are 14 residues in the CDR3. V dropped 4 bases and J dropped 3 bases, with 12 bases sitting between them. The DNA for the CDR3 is TGTGCCAGTAGTAAGGGGGTAGGGGACTATGGCTACACCTTC. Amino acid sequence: CASSKGVGDYGYTF. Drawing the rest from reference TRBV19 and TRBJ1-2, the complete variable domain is DGGITQSPKYLFRKEGQNVTLSCEQNLNHDAMYWYRQDPGQGLRLIYYSQIVNDFQKGDIAEGYSVSREKKESFPLTVTSAQKNPTAFYLCASSKGVGDYGYTFGSGTRLTVV.

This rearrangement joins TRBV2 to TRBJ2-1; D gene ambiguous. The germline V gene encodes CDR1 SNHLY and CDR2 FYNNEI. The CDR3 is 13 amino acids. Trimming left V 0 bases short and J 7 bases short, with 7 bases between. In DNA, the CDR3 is TGTGCCAGCAGTGAAGCACGGCGGAATGAGCAGTTCTTC. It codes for CASSEARRNEQFF.

This CDR3 is CAWSKRLAGGGQQFF. The CDR3 region has the DNA TGTGCCTGGAGTAAGCGGCTAGCGGGGGGGGGTCAGCAGTTCTTC. J is TRBJ2-1 and V is TRBV30; 12 nucleotides line up with TRBD2. The ends lost 2 bases at V and 11 bases at J; junction bases unmatched: 10. This CDR3 region has 15 residues. Germline V CDR1 and CDR2: GTSNPN, SVGIG (reference sequence).

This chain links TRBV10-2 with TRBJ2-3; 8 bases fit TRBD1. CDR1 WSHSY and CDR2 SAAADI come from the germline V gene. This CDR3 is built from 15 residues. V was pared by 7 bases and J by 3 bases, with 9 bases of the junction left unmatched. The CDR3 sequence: CASIYGDRGTDTQYF. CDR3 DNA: TGCGCCAGCATCTATGGCGACAGGGGTACAGATACGCAGTATTTT.

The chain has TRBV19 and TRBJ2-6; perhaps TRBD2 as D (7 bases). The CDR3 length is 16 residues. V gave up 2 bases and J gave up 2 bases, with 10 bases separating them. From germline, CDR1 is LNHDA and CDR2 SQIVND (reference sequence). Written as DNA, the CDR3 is TGTGCCAGTAGTATATGGGGGGGCACTGGGGCCAACGTCCTGACTTTC. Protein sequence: CASSIWGGTGANVLTF.

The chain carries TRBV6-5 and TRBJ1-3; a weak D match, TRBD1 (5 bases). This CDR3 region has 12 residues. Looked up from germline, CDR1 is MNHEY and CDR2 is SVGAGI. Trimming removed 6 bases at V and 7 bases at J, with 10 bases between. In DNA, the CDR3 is TGTGCCAGCAGCCACCGGGGGAACACCATATATTTT. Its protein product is CASSHRGNTIYF.

The CDR3 spells CASSPSGGAFNEQYF. In DNA, the CDR3 is TGTGCCAGCAGTCCCTCCGGGGGGGCCTTTAACGAGCAGTACTTC. The chain uses TRBV3-1 (or the pseudogene TRBV3-2) and TRBJ2-7; the match to TRBD2 covers 8 bases. CDR1 LGHDT and CDR2 YNNKEL come from the germline V gene (reference sequence). V was clipped by 6 bases and J by 5 bases; unmatched bases: 12. The CDR3 runs 15 residues.

Here the CDR3 reads CASSELTQGAYNEQFF. CDR3 sequence (DNA): TGTGCCAGCAGTGAATTGACACAGGGTGCCTACAATGAGCAGTTCTTC. The chain links TRBV25-1 to TRBJ2-1; D perhaps matches TRBD1 (6 bases). Germline CDR1 and CDR2: MGHDK and SYGVNS. The V end lost 1 base, the J end lost 2 bases, and 12 bases lay between the germline ends. The CDR3 length is 16 residues.

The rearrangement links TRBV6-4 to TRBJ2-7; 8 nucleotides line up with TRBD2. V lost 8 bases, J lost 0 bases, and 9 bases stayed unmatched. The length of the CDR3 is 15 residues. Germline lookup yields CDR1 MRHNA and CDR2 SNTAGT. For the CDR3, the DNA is TGTGCCAGCGCCGGGAGGGCCTCGAGCTCCTACGAGCAGTACGTC. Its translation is CASAGRASSSYEQYV.

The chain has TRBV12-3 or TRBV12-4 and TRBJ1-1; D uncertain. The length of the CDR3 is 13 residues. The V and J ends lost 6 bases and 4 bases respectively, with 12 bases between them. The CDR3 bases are TGTGCCAGCAGCCCCCCCCTCTCCACTGAAGCTTTCTTT. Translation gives CASSPPLSTEAFF.

The CDR3 sequence is CASSPRTRDNEQFF. CDR3 DNA: TGCGCCAGCAGCCCCCGGACTAGGGACAATGAGCAGTTCTTC. This chain connects TRBV5-1 to TRBJ2-1; 7 positions agree with TRBD2. The V gene's germline CDR1 is SGHRS and CDR2 YFSETQ. J was trimmed by 5 bases and V by 4 bases; bases with no gene match: 6. CDR3 length equals 14 residues.

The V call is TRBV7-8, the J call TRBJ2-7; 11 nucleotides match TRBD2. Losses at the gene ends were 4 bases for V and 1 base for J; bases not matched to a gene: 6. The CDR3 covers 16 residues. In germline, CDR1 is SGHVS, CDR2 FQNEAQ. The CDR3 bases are TGTGCCAGCAGCTCCCTAGCGGGGGGTCTATCCTACGAGCAGTACTTC. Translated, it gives CASSSLAGGLSYEQYF.

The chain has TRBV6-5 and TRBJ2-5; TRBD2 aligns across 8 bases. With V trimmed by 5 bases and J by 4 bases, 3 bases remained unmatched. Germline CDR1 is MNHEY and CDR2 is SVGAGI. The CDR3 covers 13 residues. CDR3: CASSPSGRETQYF. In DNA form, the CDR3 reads TGTGCCAGCAGTCCGAGCGGGAGAGAGACCCAGTACTTC.